This T cell receptor beta chain appears in the sequencing data of a study of blood T cell repertoires in COVID-19. Study-wide background: Sites across the United States, Italy and Spain contributed samples from acute and convalescent COVID-19. In each case, the material was cDNA or gDNA derived from T cells, B-cell-depleted T cells, or PBMCs.

Per the germline V gene, CDR1 is MDHEN and CDR2 is SYDVKM. The CDR3 loop spans 16 amino acids. V trimming: 2 bases; J trimming: 4 bases; junction bases outside the gene matches: 8. Original methodology: Reference gene primer amplification yielded estimated nucleated cell counts. Assay: immunoSEQ multiplex PCR; the TCRdb copy retains only in-frame clones and omits some. The DNA was the basis for D and trimming; V, J and clone size are from that table. The table shows hundreds of thousands of clones, with around 82% occurring only once. Source material: peripheral blood. This receptor was obtained from a woman between 50 and 59 years old who had recovered from COVID-19. The chain carries TRBV28 and TRBJ2-5; 9 nucleotides line up with TRBD2. Here the CDR3 reads CASSLTAGGPTETQYF. The CDR3 nucleotides are TGTGCCAGCAGTTTAACGGCGGGGGGGCCCACAGAGACCCAGTACTTC.